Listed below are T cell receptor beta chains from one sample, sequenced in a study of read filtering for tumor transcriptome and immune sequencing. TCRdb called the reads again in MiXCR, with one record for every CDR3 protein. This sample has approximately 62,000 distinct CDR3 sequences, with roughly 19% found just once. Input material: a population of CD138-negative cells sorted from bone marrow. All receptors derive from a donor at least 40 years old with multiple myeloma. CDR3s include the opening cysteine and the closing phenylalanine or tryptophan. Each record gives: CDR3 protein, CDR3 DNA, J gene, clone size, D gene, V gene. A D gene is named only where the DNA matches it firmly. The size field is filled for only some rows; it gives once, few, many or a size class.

cdr3_aa: CAGSPDRDSDYNEQFF
cdr3_nt: TGCGCCGGCAGCCCGGACCGGGACAGTGACTACAATGAGCAGTTCTTC
j_call: TRBJ2-1
clone_size: -
d_call: TRBD1
v_call: TRBV9

cdr3_aa: CASSPGSNIQYF
cdr3_nt: TGTGCCAGCAGTCCGGGAAGCAACATTCAGTACTTC
j_call: TRBJ2-4
clone_size: many
d_call: -
v_call: TRBV6-6

cdr3_aa: CATSDFRLAGPDTQYF
cdr3_nt: TGTGCCACCAGTGATTTTCGACTAGCGGGACCAGATACGCAGTATTTT
j_call: TRBJ2-3
clone_size: many
d_call: TRBD2
v_call: TRBV24-1

cdr3_aa: CASSSGWTEAFF
cdr3_nt: TGTGCCAGCAGTTCAGGGTGGACTGAAGCTTTCTTT
j_call: TRBJ1-1
clone_size: many
d_call: -
v_call: TRBV28

cdr3_aa: CATSDPVRRANVLTF
cdr3_nt: TGTGCCACCAGTGATCCAGTAAGACGAGCCAACGTCCTGACTTTC
j_call: TRBJ2-6
clone_size: many
d_call: -
v_call: TRBV24-1

cdr3_aa: CASTGSTDTQYF
cdr3_nt: TGTGCCAGCACCGGTAGCACAGATACGCAGTATTTT
j_call: TRBJ2-3
clone_size: -
d_call: -
v_call: TRBV6-5

cdr3_aa: CASSIRLAGNNEQFF
cdr3_nt: TGTGCCAGCAGCATTAGACTAGCGGGAAACAATGAGCAGTTCTTC
j_call: TRBJ2-1
clone_size: many
d_call: TRBD2
v_call: TRBV7-3

cdr3_aa: CASSYSRDTLYEQYF
cdr3_nt: TGTGCCAGCAGTTACTCGCGGGACACCCTCTACGAGCAGTACTTC
j_call: TRBJ2-7
clone_size: many
d_call: -
v_call: TRBV6-6

cdr3_aa: CASSLTDRGVTDTQYF
cdr3_nt: TGTGCCAGCAGCCTTACTGACAGGGGTGTTACAGATACGCAGTATTTT
j_call: TRBJ2-3
clone_size: many
d_call: TRBD1
v_call: TRBV5-5

cdr3_aa: CASSQTGLGPQHF
cdr3_nt: TGTGCCAGCAGCCAGACCGGATTAGGGCCCCAGCATTTT
j_call: TRBJ1-5
clone_size: many
d_call: -
v_call: TRBV28

cdr3_aa: CASSEQGGSPLHF
cdr3_nt: TGTGCCAGCAGCGAGCAGGGAGGCTCACCCCTCCACTTT
j_call: TRBJ1-6
clone_size: many
d_call: -
v_call: TRBV2

cdr3_aa: CASSLISTNTGELFF
cdr3_nt: TGTGCCAGCAGCTTAATATCCACGAACACCGGGGAGCTGTTTTTT
j_call: TRBJ2-2
clone_size: many
d_call: -
v_call: TRBV5-4

cdr3_aa: CAIKGGMNTEAFF
cdr3_nt: TGTGCCATTAAGGGGGGTATGAACACTGAAGCTTTCTTT
j_call: TRBJ1-1
clone_size: many
d_call: -
v_call: TRBV10-3

cdr3_aa: CASSGYAGSTDTQYF
cdr3_nt: TGTGCCAGCAGCGGATATGCAGGGAGCACAGATACGCAGTATTTT
j_call: TRBJ2-3
clone_size: many
d_call: -
v_call: TRBV9

cdr3_aa: CASGGRDRVQETRYF
cdr3_nt: TGCGCCAGCGGCGGCCGGGACCGAGTTCAAGAGACCCGGTACTTC
j_call: TRBJ2-5
clone_size: -
d_call: -
v_call: TRBV5-1

cdr3_aa: CSARTGVTNTEAFF
cdr3_nt: TGCAGTGCGAGGACAGGGGTGACGAACACTGAAGCTTTCTTT
j_call: TRBJ1-1
clone_size: many
d_call: TRBD1
v_call: TRBV20-1

cdr3_aa: CAWRINLSTEAFF
cdr3_nt: TGTGCCTGGAGGATAAACCTGAGCACTGAAGCTTTCTTT
j_call: TRBJ1-1
clone_size: -
d_call: -
v_call: TRBV30

cdr3_aa: CASQSWRQGTYEQYF
cdr3_nt: TGCGCCAGCCAATCTTGGAGACAGGGGACCTACGAGCAGTACTTC
j_call: TRBJ2-7
clone_size: many
d_call: TRBD1
v_call: TRBV5-1

cdr3_aa: CASSLPGRNYGYTF
cdr3_nt: TGTGCCAGCAGCTTACCGGGCCGAAATTATGGCTACACCTTC
j_call: TRBJ1-2
clone_size: few
d_call: -
v_call: TRBV7-2

cdr3_aa: CASSLDSASNQPQHF
cdr3_nt: TGCGCCAGCAGCTTGGACTCAGCTAGCAATCAGCCCCAGCATTTT
j_call: TRBJ1-5
clone_size: few
d_call: -
v_call: TRBV5-1

cdr3_aa: CASSPTINRDGTTEAFF
cdr3_nt: TGTGCCAGCAGTCCTACTATTAACAGGGATGGTACCACTGAAGCTTTCTTT
j_call: TRBJ1-1
clone_size: many
d_call: -
v_call: TRBV28

cdr3_aa: CSAIQGNTGELFF
cdr3_nt: TGCAGTGCGATACAGGGGAACACCGGGGAGCTGTTTTTT
j_call: TRBJ2-2
clone_size: many
d_call: -
v_call: TRBV20-1

cdr3_aa: CASSLSRNNEQFF
cdr3_nt: TGTGCCAGCAGCTTGTCCAGAAACAATGAGCAGTTCTTC
j_call: TRBJ2-1
clone_size: -
d_call: -
v_call: TRBV7-3

cdr3_aa: CASSHFKGGRNTQYF
cdr3_nt: TGTGCCAGCAGCCATTTCAAGGGTGGCCGAAATACGCAGTATTTT
j_call: TRBJ2-3
clone_size: -
d_call: -
v_call: TRBV28

cdr3_aa: CASSPGSRAYNEQFF
cdr3_nt: TGTGCCAGCAGTCCCGGGTCCAGGGCCTACAATGAGCAGTTCTTC
j_call: TRBJ2-1
clone_size: few
d_call: -
v_call: TRBV6-5

cdr3_aa: CASSSGTGAPDTQYF
cdr3_nt: TGTGCCAGCAGTTCCGGGACAGGGGCCCCAGATACGCAGTATTTT
j_call: TRBJ2-3
clone_size: many
d_call: TRBD1
v_call: TRBV6-4

cdr3_aa: CASSEASGTSGYTF
cdr3_nt: TGTGCCAGCAGTGAAGCGTCAGGGACAAGTGGCTACACCTTC
j_call: TRBJ1-2
clone_size: many
d_call: -
v_call: TRBV2

cdr3_aa: CASDSASRGSLDEQFF
cdr3_nt: TGTGCCAGCGACTCCGCATCGCGAGGGTCCCTAGATGAGCAGTTCTTC
j_call: TRBJ2-1
clone_size: -
d_call: -
v_call: TRBV7-9

cdr3_aa: CASSQWGNQETQYF
cdr3_nt: TGTGCCAGCAGCCAATGGGGGAACCAAGAGACCCAGTACTTC
j_call: TRBJ2-5
clone_size: -
d_call: -
v_call: TRBV7-9

cdr3_aa: CASSPTGSEQPQHF
cdr3_nt: TGTGCCAGCAGCCCGACAGGGTCAGAACAGCCCCAGCATTTT
j_call: TRBJ1-5
clone_size: many
d_call: TRBD1
v_call: TRBV5-5

cdr3_aa: CASSLGLKETQYF
cdr3_nt: TGTGCCAGCAGTTTGGGGCTGAAAGAGACCCAGTACTTC
j_call: TRBJ2-5
clone_size: many
d_call: -
v_call: TRBV6-6

cdr3_aa: CASRQARGNYGYTF
cdr3_nt: TGTGCCAGCAGACAGGCCAGGGGCAACTATGGCTACACCTTC
j_call: TRBJ1-2
clone_size: -
d_call: -
v_call: TRBV28

cdr3_aa: CASTPGRSSYNSPLHF
cdr3_nt: TGTGCCAGCACCCCGGGGAGGAGCTCCTATAATTCACCCCTCCACTTT
j_call: TRBJ1-6
clone_size: many
d_call: -
v_call: TRBV6-1

cdr3_aa: CSVWVAAWRRKYNEQFF
cdr3_nt: TGCAGCGTATGGGTCGCTGCTTGGCGGCGGAAGTACAATGAGCAGTTCTTC
j_call: TRBJ2-1
clone_size: -
d_call: -
v_call: TRBV29-1

cdr3_aa: CAISAGLNTEAFF
cdr3_nt: TGTGCCATCAGCGCAGGGTTGAACACTGAAGCTTTCTTT
j_call: TRBJ1-1
clone_size: many
d_call: -
v_call: TRBV10-3

cdr3_aa: CSARGGYEQYF
cdr3_nt: TGCAGTGCTAGGGGAGGGTACGAGCAGTACTTC
j_call: TRBJ2-7
clone_size: many
d_call: TRBD2
v_call: TRBV20-1

cdr3_aa: CSASGVRQETQYF
cdr3_nt: TGCAGTGCTAGTGGCGTCAGACAAGAGACCCAGTACTTC
j_call: TRBJ2-5
clone_size: many
d_call: -
v_call: TRBV20-1

cdr3_aa: CASSLAGQGFYEQYF
cdr3_nt: TGTGCCAGCAGCTTAGCGGGGCAGGGGTTCTACGAGCAGTACTTC
j_call: TRBJ2-7
clone_size: many
d_call: -
v_call: TRBV7-9

cdr3_aa: CASSLAGSGANVLTF
cdr3_nt: TGTGCCAGCAGCCTCGCGGGGTCTGGGGCCAACGTCCTGACTTTC
j_call: TRBJ2-6
clone_size: many
d_call: -
v_call: TRBV7-3

cdr3_aa: CASSFLPRKSSTDTQYF
cdr3_nt: TGTGCCAGCAGCTTTCTCCCACGGAAGTCTAGCACAGATACGCAGTATTTT
j_call: TRBJ2-3
clone_size: many
d_call: -
v_call: TRBV12-3/TRBV12-4

cdr3_aa: CATSDAGTSGDNEQFF
cdr3_nt: TGTGCCACCAGTGACGCTGGGACTAGCGGGGACAATGAGCAGTTCTTC
j_call: TRBJ2-1
clone_size: many
d_call: TRBD2
v_call: TRBV24-1

cdr3_aa: CASSVGQGFGQPQHF
cdr3_nt: TGTGCCAGCAGCGTAGGACAGGGGTTCGGGCAGCCCCAGCATTTT
j_call: TRBJ1-5
clone_size: few
d_call: TRBD1
v_call: TRBV9

cdr3_aa: CSAIREGRNEQFF
cdr3_nt: TGCAGTGCTATACGGGAGGGCCGCAATGAGCAGTTCTTC
j_call: TRBJ2-1
clone_size: many
d_call: TRBD2
v_call: TRBV20-1

cdr3_aa: CSASWGLAGGPGETQYF
cdr3_nt: TGCAGTGCTAGTTGGGGGCTAGCGGGAGGGCCTGGAGAGACCCAGTACTTC
j_call: TRBJ2-5
clone_size: -
d_call: TRBD2
v_call: TRBV20-1

cdr3_aa: CASSLGAGYEQYF
cdr3_nt: TGCGCCAGCAGCTTGGGTGCGGGCTACGAGCAGTACTTC
j_call: TRBJ2-7
clone_size: -
d_call: -
v_call: TRBV5-1

cdr3_aa: CASSPRRGTDTQFF
cdr3_nt: TGTGCCAGCAGCCCTAGGAGGGGCACAGATACGCAGTTTTTT
j_call: TRBJ2-3
clone_size: -
d_call: -
v_call: TRBV11-2

cdr3_aa: CSAPAWGRHPSEQYF
cdr3_nt: TGCAGTGCCCCCGCCTGGGGCAGGCACCCGTCCGAGCAGTACTTC
j_call: TRBJ2-7
clone_size: many
d_call: -
v_call: TRBV20-1

cdr3_aa: CASSIRFREQFF
cdr3_nt: TGTGCCAGTAGTATTCGTTTCCGCGAGCAGTTCTTC
j_call: TRBJ2-1
clone_size: many
d_call: -
v_call: TRBV19

cdr3_aa: CASSLTSGYEQYF
cdr3_nt: TGTGCCAGCAGTCTGACTAGCGGGTACGAGCAGTACTTC
j_call: TRBJ2-7
clone_size: many
d_call: TRBD2
v_call: TRBV28

cdr3_aa: CASSYTYPGQTTNTGELFF
cdr3_nt: TGTGCCAGCAGTTACACCTACCCGGGACAGACCACGAACACCGGGGAGCTGTTTTTT
j_call: TRBJ2-2
clone_size: many
d_call: TRBD1
v_call: TRBV6-5

cdr3_aa: CASRQFAQGAGLEKLFF
cdr3_nt: TGTGCCAGCAGGCAATTTGCCCAAGGAGCAGGGCTTGAAAAACTGTTTTTT
j_call: TRBJ1-4
clone_size: many
d_call: -
v_call: TRBV6-1

cdr3_aa: CSARDRGFGTGELFF
cdr3_nt: TGCAGTGCTAGAGATCGAGGGTTTGGCACCGGGGAGCTGTTTTTT
j_call: TRBJ2-2
clone_size: many
d_call: -
v_call: TRBV20-1

cdr3_aa: CSARDGRGNTEAFF
cdr3_nt: TGCAGTGCTAGGGACGGGAGGGGGAACACTGAAGCTTTCTTT
j_call: TRBJ1-1
clone_size: many
d_call: -
v_call: TRBV20-1